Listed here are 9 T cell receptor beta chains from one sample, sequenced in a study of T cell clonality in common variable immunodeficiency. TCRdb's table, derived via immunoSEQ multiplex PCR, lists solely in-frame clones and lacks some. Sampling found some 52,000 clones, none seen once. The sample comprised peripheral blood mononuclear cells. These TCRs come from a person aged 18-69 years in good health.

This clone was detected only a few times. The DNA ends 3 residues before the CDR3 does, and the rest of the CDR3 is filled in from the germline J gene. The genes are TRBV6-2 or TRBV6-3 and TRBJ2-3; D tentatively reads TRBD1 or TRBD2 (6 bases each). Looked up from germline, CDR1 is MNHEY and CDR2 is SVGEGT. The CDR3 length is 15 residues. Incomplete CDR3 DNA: TGTGCCAGCAGAAGCGGAGGGCCGGAGGGGGAGACG. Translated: CASRSGGPEGET. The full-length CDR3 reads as CASRSGGPEGETQYF.

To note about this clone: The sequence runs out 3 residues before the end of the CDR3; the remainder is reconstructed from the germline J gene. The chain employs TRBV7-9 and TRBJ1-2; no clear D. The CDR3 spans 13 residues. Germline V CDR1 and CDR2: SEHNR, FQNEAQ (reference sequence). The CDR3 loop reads CASSSGRIYDYTF. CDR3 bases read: TGTGCCAGTAGTAGCGGGAGGATCTACGAC.

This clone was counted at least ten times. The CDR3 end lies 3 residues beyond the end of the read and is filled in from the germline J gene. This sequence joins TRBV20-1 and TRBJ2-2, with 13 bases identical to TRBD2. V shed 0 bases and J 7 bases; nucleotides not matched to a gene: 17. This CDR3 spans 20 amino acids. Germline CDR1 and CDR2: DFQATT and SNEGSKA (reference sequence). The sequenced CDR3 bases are TGCAGTGCTAGAGATGCACACGAGGGAACTAGCGGGAGGGCCGGCGGGGAG. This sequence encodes CSARDAHEGTSGRAGGE. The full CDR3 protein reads CSARDAHEGTSGRAGGELFF.

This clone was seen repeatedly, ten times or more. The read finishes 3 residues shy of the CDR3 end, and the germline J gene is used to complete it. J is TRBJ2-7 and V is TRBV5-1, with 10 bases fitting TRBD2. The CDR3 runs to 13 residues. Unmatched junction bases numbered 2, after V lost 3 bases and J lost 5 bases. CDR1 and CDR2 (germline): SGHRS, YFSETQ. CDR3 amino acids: CASSSGLADEQYF. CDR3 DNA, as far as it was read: TGCGCCAGCAGCTCCGGACTAGCGGACGAG.

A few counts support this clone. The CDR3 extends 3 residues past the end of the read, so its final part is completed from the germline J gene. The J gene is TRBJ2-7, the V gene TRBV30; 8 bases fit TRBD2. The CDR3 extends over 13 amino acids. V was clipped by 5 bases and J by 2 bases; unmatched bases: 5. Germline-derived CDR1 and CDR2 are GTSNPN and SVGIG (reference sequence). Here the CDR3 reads CAWAKAGAYEQYF. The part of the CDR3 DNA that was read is TGTGCCTGGGCCAAAGCGGGGGCCTACGAG.

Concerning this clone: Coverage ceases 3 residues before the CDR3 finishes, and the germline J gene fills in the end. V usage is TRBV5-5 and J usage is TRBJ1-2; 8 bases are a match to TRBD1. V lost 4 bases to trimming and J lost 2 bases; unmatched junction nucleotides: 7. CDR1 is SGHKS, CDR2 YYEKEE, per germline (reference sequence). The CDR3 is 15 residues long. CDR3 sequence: CASSQRTGRNYGYTF. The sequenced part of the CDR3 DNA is TGTGCCAGCAGCCAACGGACAGGGAGAAACTATGGC. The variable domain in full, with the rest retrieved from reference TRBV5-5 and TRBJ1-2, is DAGVTQSPTHLIKTRGQQVTLRCSPISGHKSVSWYQQVLGQGPQFIFQYYEKEERGRGNFPDRFSARQFPNYSSELNVNALLLGDSALYLCASSQRTGRNYGYTFGSGTRLTVV.

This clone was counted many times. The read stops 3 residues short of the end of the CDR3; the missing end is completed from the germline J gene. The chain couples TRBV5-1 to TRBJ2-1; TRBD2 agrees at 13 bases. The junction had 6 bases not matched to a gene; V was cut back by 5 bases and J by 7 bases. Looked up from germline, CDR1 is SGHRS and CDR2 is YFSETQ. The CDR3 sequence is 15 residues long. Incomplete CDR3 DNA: TGCGCCAGCAGGTCCGGGACTAGCGGGAAGAATGAG. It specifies CASRSGTSGKNE. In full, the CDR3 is CASRSGTSGKNEQFF.

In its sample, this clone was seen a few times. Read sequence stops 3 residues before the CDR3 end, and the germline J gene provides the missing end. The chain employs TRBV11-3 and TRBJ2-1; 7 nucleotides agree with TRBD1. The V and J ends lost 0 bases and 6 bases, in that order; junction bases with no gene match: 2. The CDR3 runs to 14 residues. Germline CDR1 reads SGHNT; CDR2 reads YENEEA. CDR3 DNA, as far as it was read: TGTGCCAGCAGCTTAGAGGCAGGGGGCAATGAG. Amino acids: CASSLEAGGNE. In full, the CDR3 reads CASSLEAGGNEQFF.

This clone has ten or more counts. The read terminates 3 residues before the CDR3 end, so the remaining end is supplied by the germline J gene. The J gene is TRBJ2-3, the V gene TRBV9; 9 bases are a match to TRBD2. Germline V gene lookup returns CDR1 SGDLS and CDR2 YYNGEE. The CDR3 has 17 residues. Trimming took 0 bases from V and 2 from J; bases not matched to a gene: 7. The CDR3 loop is CASSVVGAGGVTDTQYF. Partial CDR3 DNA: TGTGCCAGCAGCGTAGTTGGAGCGGGAGGTGTCACAGATACG.